This T cell receptor (beta chain) was identified during a study of T cell responses to AZD1222 COVID-19 vaccine (dated by TCRdb to the early 2020s). Looking at the study overall: Because spike-specific TCR depth and breadth did not differ between the two schedules, AZD1222 recipients who got a second dose at roughly 4 weeks were pooled with those who got a second dose at roughly 12 weeks. TCR sequencing was performed for 233 trial participants, of whom around 210 were given two doses of AZD1222 and some 26 were given two doses of MenACWY control vaccine. Trial participants were enrolled by age into 18-55, 56-69 and 70-plus year subgroups, with approximately 160, 26 and 62 TCR-sequenced participants respectively. Study-wide conclusions, independent of this receptor: Spike-specific TCR breadth and depth rose significantly after two AZD1222 doses compared with day 0 and with MenACWY recipients. In the small 56-69-year group, the increase in depth fell short of significance, most likely because of low power. The vaccine-associated CD4 TCRs covered the entire spike protein, and the dominant responses fell in regions 160-218 and 743-854. Participants were mostly white British and included more females than males, and it was suggested by the authors that clonal diversity may have been underestimated. Only a handful of AZD1222 recipients were SARS-CoV-2 seropositive at baseline, limiting conclusions about previously exposed vaccinees. Reportedly, close to half of the unique spike-specific TCRs recognized epitopes lying outside the regions that are mutated in the B.1.351 and B.1.1.7 variants. Because no day 14 peak-response samples were available, repertoires were characterized only after the peak T cell response.

The CDR3 regions of human TCRbeta chains were subjected to immunosequencing. The original pipeline was this. TCRs in the repertoires were matched against a reference library of SARS-CoV-2-specific TCRs that had been generated with the MIRA antigen-specificity platform. Breadth meant the fraction of unique TCRs that were SARS-CoV-2-associated, whereas depth meant the fraction of total T cells that were SARS-CoV-2-associated. Each spike-specific TCR was assigned to its reactive spike region and to a CD4 or CD8 class using the MIRA data. Log10-transformed breadth and depth values were compared by one-way ANOVA with Sidak's multiple comparisons tests. Not all clones reach the TCRdb copy of this immuneACCESS table, which keeps in-frame sequences only. Checked studies attribute under half of the gap to unresolved V genes and leave the rest unexplained. V and J calls and clone size come straight from that table; D and trimming were deduced from the DNA. Here the sample has tens of thousands of clones; roughly nine tenths occur a single time. Over 40% of the sample lies in the top ten.

The CDR3 spans 15 residues, from the cysteine through the phenylalanine. CDR3 DNA only is kept here, 45 bases in frame from base 1. V is reduced by 0 bases and J by 7 bases, leaving a spacing of 15 bases between them. CDR1 and CDR2 (GTSNPN, SVGIG) derive from the germline V gene (reference sequence). In the case of this clone: It has no known antigen specificity. No much larger clonotype is one base removed from it; base qualities were not supplied.

The time point label, read with the paper, signifies: baseline before first vaccination. Samples from vaccinated people were obtained from the UK trials COV001 and COV002, which included a single-blind randomized controlled phase 2/3 trial of AZD1222 (ChAdOx1 nCoV-19) in healthy adults. For TCRbeta chain sequencing, PBMC samples from trial participants were taken at day 0 and at day 28 after the second dose. Here the chain combines TRBV30 and TRBJ1-4; D gene: possibly TRBD1, on 6 matching bases. The receptor's source is an adult in good health. The sample here was peripheral blood, taken on day 0 of AZD1222 vaccination. The CDR3 loop reads CAWSVTRGRGEKLFF. The DNA is as follows: TGTGCCTGGAGTGTAACCAGGGGACGTGGTGAAAAACTGTTTTTT.